This T cell receptor beta chain is from a study of blood T cells in healthy people across ages. Per germline, CDR1 DFQATT and CDR2 SNEGSKA (reference sequence). There are 17 residues in the CDR3. V shed 3 bases and J 3 bases; nucleotides not matched to a gene: 11. The use of a sample-barcoded 5' primer and a J-beta primer mix characterized a second PCR of about 6 to 12 cycles. A single record per CDR3 protein comes from TCRdb applying MiXCR to the 5' RACE reads. The sample contains 800,000 or so distinct CDR3 sequences, roughly 25% of which appear only once. These data were also reused for a study on T cells of mothers and their children. That source reports: Reads obtained per mother exceeded 10 million TCR beta CDR3 reads, with roughly 3 million obtained per child. Overlap measured in related mother-child pairs was slightly, non-significantly higher than in unrelated pairs.

The chain joins TRBV20-1 to TRBJ2-1, with 10 bases fitting TRBD2. The clonotype originates from a boy aged 5-17 years in good health. Sequenced material: blood. In DNA, the CDR3 is TGCAGTGCTAGTCTAGCGGGAGCTCTATTCGTCTACAATGAGCAGTTCTTC. As protein: CSASLAGALFVYNEQFF.